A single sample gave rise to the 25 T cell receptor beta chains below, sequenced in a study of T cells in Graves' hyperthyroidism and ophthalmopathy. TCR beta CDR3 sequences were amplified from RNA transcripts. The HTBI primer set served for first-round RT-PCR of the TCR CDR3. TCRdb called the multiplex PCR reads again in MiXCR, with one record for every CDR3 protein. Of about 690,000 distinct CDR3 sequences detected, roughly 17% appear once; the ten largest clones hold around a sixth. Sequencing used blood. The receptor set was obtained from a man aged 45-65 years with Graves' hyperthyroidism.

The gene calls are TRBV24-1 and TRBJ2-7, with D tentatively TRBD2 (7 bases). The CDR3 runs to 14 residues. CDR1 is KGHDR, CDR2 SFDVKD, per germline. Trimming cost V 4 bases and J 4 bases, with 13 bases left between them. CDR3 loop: CATSEGGAIYEQYF. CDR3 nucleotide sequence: TGTGCCACCAGTGAGGGGGGGGCGATATACGAGCAGTACTTC.

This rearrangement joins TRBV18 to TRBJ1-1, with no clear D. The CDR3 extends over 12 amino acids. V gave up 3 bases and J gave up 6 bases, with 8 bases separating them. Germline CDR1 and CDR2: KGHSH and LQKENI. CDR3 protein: CASSPVTSEAFF. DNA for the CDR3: TGTGCCAGCTCACCCGTCACCTCTGAAGCTTTCTTT. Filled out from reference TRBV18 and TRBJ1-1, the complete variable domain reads NAGVMQNPRHLVRRRGQEARLRCSPMKGHSHVYWYRQLPEEGLKFMVYLQKENIIDESGMPKERFSAEFPKEGPSILRIQQVVRGDSAAYFCASSPVTSEAFFGQGTRLTVV.

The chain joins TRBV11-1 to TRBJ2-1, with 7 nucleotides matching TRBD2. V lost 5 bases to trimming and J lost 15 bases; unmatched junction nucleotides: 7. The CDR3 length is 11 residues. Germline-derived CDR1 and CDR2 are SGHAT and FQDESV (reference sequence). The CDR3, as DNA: TGTGCCAGCAGCGGGAGGGCCTCGTCGTTCTTC. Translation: CASSGRASSFF.

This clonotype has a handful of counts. The CDR3 DNA is TGTGCCAGCAGCCCCGGGACAGGGGGTACTAGCGGGACCTCCTACGAGCAGTACTTC. Translating it yields CASSPGTGGTSGTSYEQYF. The V gene is TRBV4-2, the J gene TRBJ2-7; possible D gene TRBD1, 11 bases. Trimming shortened V by 4 bases and J by 0 bases, and 25 bases separated the two germline ends. From germline, CDR1 is LGHNA and CDR2 YNFKEQ. This CDR3 contains 19 residues.

As DNA, the CDR3 is TGTGCCAGCAGCCTAGGGGTCGGAGAAAGCACAGATACGCAGTATTTT. It translates to CASSLGVGESTDTQYF. The V call is TRBV3-1, the J call TRBJ2-3; maybe TRBD1 (5 bases). V lost 4 bases to trimming and J lost 0 bases, with 14 bases between them. The germline V gene has CDR1 LGHDT and CDR2 YNNKEL (reference sequence). There are 16 residues in the CDR3.

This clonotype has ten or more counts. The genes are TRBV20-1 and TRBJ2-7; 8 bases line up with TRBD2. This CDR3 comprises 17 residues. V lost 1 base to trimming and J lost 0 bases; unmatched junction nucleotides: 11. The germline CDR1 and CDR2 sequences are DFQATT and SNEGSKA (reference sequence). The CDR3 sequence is CSARGWREVTSSYEQYF. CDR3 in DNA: TGCAGTGCTAGAGGCTGGCGGGAGGTCACTAGCTCCTACGAGCAGTACTTC.

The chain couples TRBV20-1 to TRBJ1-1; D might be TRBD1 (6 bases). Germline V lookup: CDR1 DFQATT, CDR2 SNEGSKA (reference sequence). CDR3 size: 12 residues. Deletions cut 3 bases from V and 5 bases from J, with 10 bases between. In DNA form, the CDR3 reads TGCAGTGCTAGGGACAGTGGAACTGAAGCTTTCTTT. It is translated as CSARDSGTEAFF.

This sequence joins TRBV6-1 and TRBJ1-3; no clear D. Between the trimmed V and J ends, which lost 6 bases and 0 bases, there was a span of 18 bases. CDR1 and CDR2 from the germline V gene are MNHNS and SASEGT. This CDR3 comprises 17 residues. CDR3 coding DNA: TGTGCCAGCAGGAGTTTGGAACACCTCAGCTCTGGAAACACCATATATTTT. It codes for CASRSLEHLSSGNTIYF.

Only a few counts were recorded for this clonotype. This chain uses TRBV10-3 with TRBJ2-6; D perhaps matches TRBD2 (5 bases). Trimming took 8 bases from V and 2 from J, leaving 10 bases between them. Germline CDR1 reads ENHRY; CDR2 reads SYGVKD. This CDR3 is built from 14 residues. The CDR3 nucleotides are TGTGCCATCGGAGCGGCAACTGGGGCCAACGTCCTGACTTTC. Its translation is CAIGAATGANVLTF.

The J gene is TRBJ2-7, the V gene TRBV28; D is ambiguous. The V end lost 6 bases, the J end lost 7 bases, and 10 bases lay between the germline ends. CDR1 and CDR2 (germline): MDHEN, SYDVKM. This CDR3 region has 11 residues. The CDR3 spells CASSLIREQYF. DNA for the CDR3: TGTGCCAGCAGCTTAATCCGGGAGCAGTACTTC.

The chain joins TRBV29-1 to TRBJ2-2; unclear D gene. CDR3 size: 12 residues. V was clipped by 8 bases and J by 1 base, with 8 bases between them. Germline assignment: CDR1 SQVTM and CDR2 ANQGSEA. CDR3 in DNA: TGCAGCATCAGACGGAACACCGGGGAGCTGTTTTTT. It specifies CSIRRNTGELFF.

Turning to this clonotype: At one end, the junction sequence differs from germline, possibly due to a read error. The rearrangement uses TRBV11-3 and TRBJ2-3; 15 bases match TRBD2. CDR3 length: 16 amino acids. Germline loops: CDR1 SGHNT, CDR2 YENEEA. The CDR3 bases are TGTGCCAGCAGCCCGGGACTAGCGGGAGGTGCAGATACGCAGGATTTT. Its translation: CASSPGLAGGADTQDF.

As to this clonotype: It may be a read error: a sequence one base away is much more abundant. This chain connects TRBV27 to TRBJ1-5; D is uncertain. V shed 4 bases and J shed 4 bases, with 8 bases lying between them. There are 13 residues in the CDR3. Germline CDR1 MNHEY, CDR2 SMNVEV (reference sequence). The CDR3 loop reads CASSSCENQPQHF. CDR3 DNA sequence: TGTGCCAGCAGTTCCTGCGAAAATCAGCCCCAGCATTTT.

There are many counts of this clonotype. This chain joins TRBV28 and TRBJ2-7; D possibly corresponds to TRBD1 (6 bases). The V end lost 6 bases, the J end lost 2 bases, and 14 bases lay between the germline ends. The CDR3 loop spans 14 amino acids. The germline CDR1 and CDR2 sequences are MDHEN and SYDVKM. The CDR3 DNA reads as TGTGCCAGCAGACTAGGGCAGGGGCCCTACGAGCAGTACTTC. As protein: CASRLGQGPYEQYF. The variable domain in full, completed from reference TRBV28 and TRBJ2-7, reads DVKVTQSSRYLVKRTGEKVFLECVQDMDHENMFWYRQDPGLGLRLIYFSYDVKMKEKGDIPEGYSVSREKKERFSLILESASTNQTSMYLCASRLGQGPYEQYFGPGTRLTVT.

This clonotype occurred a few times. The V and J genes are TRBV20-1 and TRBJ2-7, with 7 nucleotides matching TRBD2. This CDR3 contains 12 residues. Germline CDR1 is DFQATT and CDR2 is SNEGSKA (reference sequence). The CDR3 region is CSPGAGTYEQYF. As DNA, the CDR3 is TGCAGCCCAGGAGCGGGGACCTACGAGCAGTACTTC.

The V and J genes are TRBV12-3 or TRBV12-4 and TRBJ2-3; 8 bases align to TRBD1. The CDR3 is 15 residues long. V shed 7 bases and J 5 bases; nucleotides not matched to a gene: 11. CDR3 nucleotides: TGTGCCAGCACCCCGACAGGGGCTCGGGGAGATACGCAGTATTTT. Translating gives CASTPTGARGDTQYF.

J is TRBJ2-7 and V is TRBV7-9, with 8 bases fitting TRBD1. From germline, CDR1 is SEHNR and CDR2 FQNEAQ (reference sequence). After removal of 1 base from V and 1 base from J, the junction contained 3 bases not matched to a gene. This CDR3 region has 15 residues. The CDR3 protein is CASSLEQGESYEQYF. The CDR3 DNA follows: TGTGCCAGCAGCTTAGAACAGGGGGAATCCTACGAGCAGTACTTC.

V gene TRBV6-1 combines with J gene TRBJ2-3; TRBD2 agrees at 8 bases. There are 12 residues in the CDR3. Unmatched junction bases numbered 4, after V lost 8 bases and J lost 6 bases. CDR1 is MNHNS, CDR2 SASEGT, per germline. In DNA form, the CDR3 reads TGTGCCAGCGGCAGACTAGCGGATACGCAGTATTTT. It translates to CASGRLADTQYF.

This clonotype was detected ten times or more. The CDR3 loop reads CASSASGTGEAFF. CDR3 in DNA: TGTGCCAGCTCAGCATCCGGGACAGGTGAAGCTTTCTTT. The J gene is TRBJ1-1, the V gene TRBV18; the match to TRBD1 covers 8 bases. With 5 bases clipped from V and 7 bases from J, the junction kept 6 bases outside the gene matches. Germline CDR1 KGHSH, CDR2 LQKENI. CDR3 size: 13 residues.

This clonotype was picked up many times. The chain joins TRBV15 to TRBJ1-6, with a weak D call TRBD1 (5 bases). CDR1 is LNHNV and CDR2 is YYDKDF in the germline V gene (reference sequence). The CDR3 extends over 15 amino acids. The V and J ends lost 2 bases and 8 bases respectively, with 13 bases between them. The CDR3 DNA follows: TGTGCCACCAGCAGACGTCCAGGGTGGGATTCACCCCTCCACTTT. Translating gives CATSRRPGWDSPLHF.

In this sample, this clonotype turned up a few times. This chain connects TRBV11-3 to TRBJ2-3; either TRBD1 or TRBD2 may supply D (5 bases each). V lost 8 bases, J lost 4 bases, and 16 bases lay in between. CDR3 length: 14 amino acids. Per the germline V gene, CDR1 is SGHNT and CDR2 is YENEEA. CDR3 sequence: CASPGWWEPDTQYF. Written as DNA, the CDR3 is TGTGCCAGCCCAGGGTGGTGGGAGCCAGATACGCAGTATTTT.

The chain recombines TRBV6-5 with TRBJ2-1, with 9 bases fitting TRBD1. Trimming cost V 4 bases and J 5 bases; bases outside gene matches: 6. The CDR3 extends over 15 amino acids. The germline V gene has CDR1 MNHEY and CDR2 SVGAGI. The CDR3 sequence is CASSLGTGRDNEQFF. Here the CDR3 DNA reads TGTGCCAGCAGTTTGGGGACAGGGAGGGACAATGAGCAGTTCTTC.

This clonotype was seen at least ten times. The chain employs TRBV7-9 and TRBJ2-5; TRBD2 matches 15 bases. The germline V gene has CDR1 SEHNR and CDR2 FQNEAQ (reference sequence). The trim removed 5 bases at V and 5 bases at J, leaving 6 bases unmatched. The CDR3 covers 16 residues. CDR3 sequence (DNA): TGTGCCAGCAGCCCTGGACTAGCGGGAGGGCCGGAGACCCAGTACTTC. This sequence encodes CASSPGLAGGPETQYF.

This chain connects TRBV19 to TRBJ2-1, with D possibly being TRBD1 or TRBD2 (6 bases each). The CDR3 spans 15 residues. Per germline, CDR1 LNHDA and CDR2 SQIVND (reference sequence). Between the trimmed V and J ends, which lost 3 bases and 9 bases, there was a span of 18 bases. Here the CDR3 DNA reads TGTGCCAGTAGTATCTTAGGAGGGGGTGGGCCTGAGCAGTTCTTC. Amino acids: CASSILGGGGPEQFF. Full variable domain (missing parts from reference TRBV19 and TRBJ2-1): DGGITQSPKYLFRKEGQNVTLSCEQNLNHDAMYWYRQDPGQGLRLIYYSQIVNDFQKGDIAEGYSVSREKKESFPLTVTSAQKNPTAFYLCASSILGGGGPEQFFGPGTRLTVL.

The CDR3 sequence is CASSLGWRGDDNEQFF. CDR3 DNA: TGTGCCAGCAGCTTGGGATGGCGGGGTGACGACAATGAGCAGTTCTTC. The chain couples TRBV11-3 to TRBJ2-1; D is perhaps TRBD2 (6 bases). Trimming took off 3 bases at V and 5 bases at J, with 17 bases between the two ends. In germline, CDR1 is SGHNT, CDR2 YENEEA. The CDR3 length is 16 residues.